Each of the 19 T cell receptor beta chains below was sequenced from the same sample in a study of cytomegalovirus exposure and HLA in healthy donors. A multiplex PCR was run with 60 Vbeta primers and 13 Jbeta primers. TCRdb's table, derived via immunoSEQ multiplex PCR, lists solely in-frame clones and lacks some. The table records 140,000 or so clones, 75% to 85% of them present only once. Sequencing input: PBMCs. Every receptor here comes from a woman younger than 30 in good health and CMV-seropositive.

The CDR3 sequence: CASSLARVDGYTF. The DNA for the CDR3 is TGTGCCAGCAGCTTAGCCAGGGTGGATGGCTACACCTTC. The chain carries TRBV7-9 and TRBJ1-2, with a weak D call TRBD1 (5 bases). V lost 0 bases and J 6 bases, leaving 8 bases between the germline ends. Germline CDR1 reads SEHNR; CDR2 reads FQNEAQ (reference sequence). The CDR3 is 13 amino acids.

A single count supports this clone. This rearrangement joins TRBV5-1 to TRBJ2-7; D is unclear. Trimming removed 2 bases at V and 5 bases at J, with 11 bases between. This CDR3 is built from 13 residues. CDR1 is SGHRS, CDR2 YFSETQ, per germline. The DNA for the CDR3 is TGCGCCAGCAGCTTCCAATTACCGGACGAGCAGTACTTC. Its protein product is CASSFQLPDEQYF.

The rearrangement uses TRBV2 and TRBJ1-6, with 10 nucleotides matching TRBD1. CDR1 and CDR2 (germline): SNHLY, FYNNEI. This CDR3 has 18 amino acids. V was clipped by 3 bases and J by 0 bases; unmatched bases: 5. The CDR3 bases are TGTGCCAGCAGTGAGCAGGGACAGGGGAGCTCCTATAATTCACCCCTCCACTTT. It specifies CASSEQGQGSSYNSPLHF.

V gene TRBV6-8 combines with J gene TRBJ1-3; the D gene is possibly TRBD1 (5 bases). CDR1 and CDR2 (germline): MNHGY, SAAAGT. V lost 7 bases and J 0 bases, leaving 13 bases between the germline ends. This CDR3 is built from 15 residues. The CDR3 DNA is TGTGCCAGCACACGGAACAGGTACTCTGGAAACACCATATATTTT. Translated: CASTRNRYSGNTIYF.

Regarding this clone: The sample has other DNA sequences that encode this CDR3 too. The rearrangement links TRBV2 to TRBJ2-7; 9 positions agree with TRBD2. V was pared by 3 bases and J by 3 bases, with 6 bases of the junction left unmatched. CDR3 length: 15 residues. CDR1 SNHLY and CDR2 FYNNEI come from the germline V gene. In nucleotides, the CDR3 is TGTGCCAGCAGTGAGACGGGAGCGGGGGGCTACGAGCAGTACTTC. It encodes CASSETGAGGYEQYF.

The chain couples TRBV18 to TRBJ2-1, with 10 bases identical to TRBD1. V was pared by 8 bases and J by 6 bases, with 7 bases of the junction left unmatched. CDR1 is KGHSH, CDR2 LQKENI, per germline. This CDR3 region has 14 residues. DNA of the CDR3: TGTGCCAGCCACGGACAGGGGGAATTCAATGAGCAGTTCTTC. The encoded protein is CASHGQGEFNEQFF.

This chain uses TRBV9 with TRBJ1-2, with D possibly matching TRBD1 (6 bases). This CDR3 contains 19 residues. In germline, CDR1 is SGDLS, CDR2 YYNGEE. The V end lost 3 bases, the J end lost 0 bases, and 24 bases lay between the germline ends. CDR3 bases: TGTGCCAGCAGCGCCGACCTGGACAGTCCCTTTCGACCTAACTATGGCTACACCTTC. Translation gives CASSADLDSPFRPNYGYTF. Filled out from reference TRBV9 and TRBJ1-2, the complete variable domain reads DSGVTQTPKHLITATGQRVTLRCSPRSGDLSVYWYQQSLDQGLQFLIQYYNGEERAKGNILERFSAQQFPDLHSELNLSSLELGDSALYFCASSADLDSPFRPNYGYTFGSGTRLTVV.

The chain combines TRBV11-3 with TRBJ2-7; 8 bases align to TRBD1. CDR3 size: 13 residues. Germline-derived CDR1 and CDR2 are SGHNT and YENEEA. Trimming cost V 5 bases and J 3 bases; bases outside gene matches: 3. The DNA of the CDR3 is TGTGCCAGCAGCCAAGGACAGGGCTACGAGCAGTACTTC. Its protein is CASSQGQGYEQYF.

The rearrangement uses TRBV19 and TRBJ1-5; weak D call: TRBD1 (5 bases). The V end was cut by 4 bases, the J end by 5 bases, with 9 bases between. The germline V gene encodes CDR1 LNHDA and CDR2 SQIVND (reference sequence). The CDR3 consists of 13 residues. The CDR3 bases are TGTGCCAGTAGTACGGGGGTGGATCAGCCCCAGCATTTT. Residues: CASSTGVDQPQHF.

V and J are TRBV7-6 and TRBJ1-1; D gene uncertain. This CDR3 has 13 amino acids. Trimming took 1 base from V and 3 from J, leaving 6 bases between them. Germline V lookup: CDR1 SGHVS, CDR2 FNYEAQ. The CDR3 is CASSLESDTEAFF. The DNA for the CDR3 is TGTGCCAGCAGCTTAGAGAGTGACACTGAAGCTTTCTTT.

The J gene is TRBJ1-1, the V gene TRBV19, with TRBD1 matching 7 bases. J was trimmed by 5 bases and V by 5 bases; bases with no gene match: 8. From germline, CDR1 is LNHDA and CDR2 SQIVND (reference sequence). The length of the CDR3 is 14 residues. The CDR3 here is CASSLRQGVTEAFF. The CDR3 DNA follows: TGTGCCAGTAGTCTCCGACAGGGAGTGACTGAAGCTTTCTTT.

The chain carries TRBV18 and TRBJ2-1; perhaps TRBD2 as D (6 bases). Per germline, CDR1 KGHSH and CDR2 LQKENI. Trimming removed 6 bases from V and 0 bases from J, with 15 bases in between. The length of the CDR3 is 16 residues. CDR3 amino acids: CASSQPGVSSYNEQFF. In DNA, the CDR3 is TGTGCCAGCTCCCAACCGGGGGTGAGCTCCTACAATGAGCAGTTCTTC.

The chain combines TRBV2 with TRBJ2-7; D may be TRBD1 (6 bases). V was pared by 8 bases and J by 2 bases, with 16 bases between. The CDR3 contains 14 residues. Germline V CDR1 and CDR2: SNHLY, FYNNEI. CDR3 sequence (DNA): TGTGCCAGCGCTCAAGAAGGGGGTCCCTACGAGCAGTACTTC. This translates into CASAQEGGPYEQYF.

Here the CDR3 reads CASSLVAGGPGNEQFF. The CDR3 DNA reads as TGCGCCAGCAGCTTGGTAGCGGGGGGGCCTGGTAATGAGCAGTTCTTC. The rearrangement joins TRBV5-1 to TRBJ2-1, with 11 bases matching TRBD2. Germline lookup yields CDR1 SGHRS and CDR2 YFSETQ. The length of the CDR3 is 16 residues. The J segment lost 7 bases and the V segment lost 0 bases, leaving 6 bases of the junction unmatched.

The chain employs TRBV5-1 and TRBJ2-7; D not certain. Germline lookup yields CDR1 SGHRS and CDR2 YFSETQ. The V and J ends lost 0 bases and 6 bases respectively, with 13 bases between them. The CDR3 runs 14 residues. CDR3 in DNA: TGCGCCAGCAGCTTGGTTAGTAATGGGCTCGAGCAGTACTTC. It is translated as CASSLVSNGLEQYF.

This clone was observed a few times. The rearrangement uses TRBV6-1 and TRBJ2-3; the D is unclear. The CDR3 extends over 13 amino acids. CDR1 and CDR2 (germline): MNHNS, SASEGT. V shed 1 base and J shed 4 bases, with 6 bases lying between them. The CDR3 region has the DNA TGTGCCAGCAGTGAAGTCATGTCAGATACGCAGTATTTT. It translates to CASSEVMSDTQYF.

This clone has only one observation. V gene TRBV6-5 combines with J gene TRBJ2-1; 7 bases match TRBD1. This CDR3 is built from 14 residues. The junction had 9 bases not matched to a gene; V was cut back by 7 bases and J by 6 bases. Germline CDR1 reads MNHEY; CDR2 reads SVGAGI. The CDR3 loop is CASTNPNRGNEQFF. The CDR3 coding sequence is TGTGCCAGCACCAACCCGAACAGGGGCAATGAGCAGTTCTTC.

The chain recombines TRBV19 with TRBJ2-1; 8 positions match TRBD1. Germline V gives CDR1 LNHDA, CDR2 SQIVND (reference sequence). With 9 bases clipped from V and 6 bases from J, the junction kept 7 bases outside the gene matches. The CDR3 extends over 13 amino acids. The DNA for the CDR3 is TGTGCCAGCTCCCGGGACAGGAGCAATGAGCAGTTCTTC. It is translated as CASSRDRSNEQFF.

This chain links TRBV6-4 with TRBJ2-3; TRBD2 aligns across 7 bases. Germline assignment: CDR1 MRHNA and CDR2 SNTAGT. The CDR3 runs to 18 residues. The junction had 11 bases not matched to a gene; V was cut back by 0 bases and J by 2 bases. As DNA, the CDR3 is TGTGCCAGCAGTGACTCAGCCTTACCCGGGACTATCACAGATACGCAGTATTTT. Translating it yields CASSDSALPGTITDTQYF.